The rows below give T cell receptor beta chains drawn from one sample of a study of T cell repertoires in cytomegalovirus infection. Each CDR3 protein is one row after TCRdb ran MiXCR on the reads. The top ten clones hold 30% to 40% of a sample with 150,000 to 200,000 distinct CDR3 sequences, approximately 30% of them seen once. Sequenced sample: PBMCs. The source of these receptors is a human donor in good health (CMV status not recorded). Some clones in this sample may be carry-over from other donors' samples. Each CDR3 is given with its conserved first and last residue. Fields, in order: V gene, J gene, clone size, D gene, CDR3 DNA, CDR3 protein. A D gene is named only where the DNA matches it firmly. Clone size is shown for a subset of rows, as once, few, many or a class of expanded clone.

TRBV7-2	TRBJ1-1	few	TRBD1	TGTGCCAGCAGCTCGGACAGGACGAACACTGAAGCTTTCTTT	CASSSDRTNTEAFF
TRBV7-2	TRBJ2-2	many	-	TGTGCCAGCAGCTCTCAACTTACCGGGGAGCTGTTTTTT	CASSSQLTGELFF
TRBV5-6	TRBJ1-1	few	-	TGTGCCAGCAGCTTGGGAGGGTGGGAAATGAACACTGAAGCTTTCTTT	CASSLGGWEMNTEAFF
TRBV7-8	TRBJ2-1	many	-	TGTGCCAGCAGCTTAGGGGAATCGGGGGCTGAAAGGCAGTTCTTC	CASSLGESGAERQFF
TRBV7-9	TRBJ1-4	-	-	TGTGCCAGCAGCAACAGTGAAAAACTGTTTTTT	CASSNSEKLFF
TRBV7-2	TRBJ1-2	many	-	TGTGCCAGCAGCTTGCCCCTCCGTGGCTACACCTTC	CASSLPLRGYTF
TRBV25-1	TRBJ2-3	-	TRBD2	TGTGCCAGCAGCCCCACCGGACTAGCGGGGCCTCGCACAGATACGCAGTATTTT	CASSPTGLAGPRTDTQYF
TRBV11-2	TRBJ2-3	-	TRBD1	TGTGCCAGCAGCTTTGCTACAGGGGCGGATACGCAGTATTTT	CASSFATGADTQYF
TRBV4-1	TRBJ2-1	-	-	TGCGCCAGCAGCCAAGAAAAACAGGATGAGCAGTTCTTC	CASSQEKQDEQFF
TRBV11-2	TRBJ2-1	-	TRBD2	TGTGCCAGCAGCCCTTTTAGCGGGGGGGAGGCCAATGAGCAGTTCTTC	CASSPFSGGEANEQFF
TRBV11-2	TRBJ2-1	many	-	TGTGCCAGCAGTCATAGGCCGGGCAGGGAAGGGGATGAGCAGTTCTTC	CASSHRPGREGDEQFF
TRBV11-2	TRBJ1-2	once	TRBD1	TGTGCCAGCAGTCCTTCCAGGGGGAACTTCTATGGCTGCACCTTC	CASSPSRGNFYGCTF
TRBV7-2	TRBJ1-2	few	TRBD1	TGTGCCAGCAGCCGGGACAGGGCCCCACTGAACTATGGCTACACCTTC	CASSRDRAPLNYGYTF
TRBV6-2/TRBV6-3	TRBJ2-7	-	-	TGTGCCAGCGTCCCCTTTACGGGAGAGCAGTACTTC	CASVPFTGEQYF
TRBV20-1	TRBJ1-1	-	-	TGCAGCTTGGACTTAGGCCACACTGAAGCTTTCTTT	CSLDLGHTEAFF
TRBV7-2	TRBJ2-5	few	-	TGTGCCAGCAGCCCCCGACAGAGGGAGACCCAGTACTTC	CASSPRQRETQYF
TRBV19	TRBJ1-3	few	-	TGTGCCAGTACCTTGGACTCTTCCTCTGGAAACACCATATATTTT	CASTLDSSSGNTIYF
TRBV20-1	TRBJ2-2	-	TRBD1	TGCAGTGCGGAACCGGTGGGACAGGGGAGGAAGACCGGGGAGCTGTTTTTT	CSAEPVGQGRKTGELFF
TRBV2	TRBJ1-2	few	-	TGTGCCAGCAGTGAAGTTCCCCCCGGAGTGAGCGCCTTC	CASSEVPPGVSAF
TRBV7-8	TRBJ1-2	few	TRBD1	TGTGCCAGCAGCTTAAAGGGGGCCTATGGCTACACCTTC	CASSLKGAYGYTF
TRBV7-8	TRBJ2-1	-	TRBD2	TGTGCCAGCAGCCTGGCCCGGGGGGTTGTTACCTACAATGAGCAGTTCTTC	CASSLARGVVTYNEQFF
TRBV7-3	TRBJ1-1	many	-	TGTGCCAGCAGCTCGCAGGTGCTGAACACTGAAGCTTTCTTT	CASSSQVLNTEAFF
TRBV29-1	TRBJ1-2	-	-	TGCAGCGTTGGAGGGGGCTACACCTTC	CSVGGGYTF
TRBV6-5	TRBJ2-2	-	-	TGTGCCAGCAGTTACTTCCAGAGGACCGGGGAGCTGTTTTTT	CASSYFQRTGELFF
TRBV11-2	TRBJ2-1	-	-	TGTGCCAGCAGCTTAGATTATTCGTCTCTGGGGCAGTTCTTC	CASSLDYSSLGQFF
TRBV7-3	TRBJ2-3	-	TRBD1	TGTGCCAGCAACGACAGGGGAGCAGATACGCAGTATTTT	CASNDRGADTQYF
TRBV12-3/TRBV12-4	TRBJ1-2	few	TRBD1	TGTGCCAGCAGCGGGACAGACCTTAACTATGGCTACACCTTC	CASSGTDLNYGYTF
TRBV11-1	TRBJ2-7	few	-	TGTGCCAGCAGCTTAAATCAGGACGAGCAGTACTTC	CASSLNQDEQYF
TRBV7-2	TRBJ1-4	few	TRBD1	TGTGCCAGCAGCTACAGGACAGGGGGCCGTGAAAAACTGTTTTTT	CASSYRTGGREKLFF
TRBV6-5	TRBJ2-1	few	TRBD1	TGTGCCAGCAGGCTGGGACAGTCTTACAATGAGCAGTTCTTC	CASRLGQSYNEQFF
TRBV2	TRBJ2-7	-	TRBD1	TGTGCCAGCACCCCGACAGGGTTCGAGCAGTACTTC	CASTPTGFEQYF
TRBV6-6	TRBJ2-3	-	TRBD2	TGTGCCAGCAGTTACTTAGGGACTAGCGAAGAATTATCCGATACGCAGTATTTT	CASSYLGTSEELSDTQYF
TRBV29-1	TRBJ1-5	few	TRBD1	TGCAGCGCCGGGGACAGGGGGTCGAGCAATCAGCCCCAGCATTTT	CSAGDRGSSNQPQHF
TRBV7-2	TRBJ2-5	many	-	TGTGCCAGCAGCTTAAACCCAGAACAAGAGACCCAGTACTTC	CASSLNPEQETQYF
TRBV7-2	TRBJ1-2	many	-	TGTGCCAGCAGCTTGGCGGACATCTCTAACTATGGCTACACCTTC	CASSLADISNYGYTF
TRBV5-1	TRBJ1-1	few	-	TGCGCCAGCAGCCTACGGACGGAAAACCCGTTAGCTTTCTTT	CASSLRTENPLAFF
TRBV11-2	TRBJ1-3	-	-	TGTGCCAGCACCCCTGGAAACACCATATATTTT	CASTPGNTIYF
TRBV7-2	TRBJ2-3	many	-	TGTGCCAGCAGCACTCCCAGCACAGATACGCAGTATTTT	CASSTPSTDTQYF
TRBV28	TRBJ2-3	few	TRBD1	TGTGCCAGCAGCCTAATTATCCGGGACAGGAGCACAGATACGCAGTATTTT	CASSLIIRDRSTDTQYF
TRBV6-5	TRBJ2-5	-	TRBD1	TGTGCCAGCAGTCGGGACAGGGAACAAGAGACCCAGTACTTC	CASSRDREQETQYF
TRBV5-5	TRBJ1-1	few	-	TGTGCCAGCAGCCCCCAGCCCCCCGAAGGTTTCTTT	CASSPQPPEGFF
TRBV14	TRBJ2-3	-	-	TGTGCCAGCAGCCCACATTGGCAGGGAGTCCCGGAGGTCACAGATACGCAGTATTTT	CASSPHWQGVPEVTDTQYF
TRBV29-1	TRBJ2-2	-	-	TGCAGCGGGGGGGAACCCGGGGAGCTGTTTTTT	CSGGEPGELFF
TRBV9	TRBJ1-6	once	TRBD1	TGTGCCAGCACCGGAGGGGGCCCAGCCCTTAATTCACCCCTCCACTTT	CASTGGGPALNSPLHF
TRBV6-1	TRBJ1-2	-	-	TGTGCCAGCAGACCCCCGAGTGACTATGGCTACACCTTC	CASRPPSDYGYTF